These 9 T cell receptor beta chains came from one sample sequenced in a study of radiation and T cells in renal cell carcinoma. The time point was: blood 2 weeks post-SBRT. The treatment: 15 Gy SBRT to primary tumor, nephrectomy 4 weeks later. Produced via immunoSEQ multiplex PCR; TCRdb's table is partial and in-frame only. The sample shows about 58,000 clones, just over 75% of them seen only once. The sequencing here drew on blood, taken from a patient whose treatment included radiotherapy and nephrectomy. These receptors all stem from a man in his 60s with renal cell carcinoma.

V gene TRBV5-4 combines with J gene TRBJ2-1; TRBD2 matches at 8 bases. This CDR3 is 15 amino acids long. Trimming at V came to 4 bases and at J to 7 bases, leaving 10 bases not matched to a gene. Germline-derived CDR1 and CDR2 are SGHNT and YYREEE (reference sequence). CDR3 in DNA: TGTGCCAGCAGCCTGCCGCGGGGGGCGAATAATGAGCAGTTCTTC. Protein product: CASSLPRGANNEQFF.

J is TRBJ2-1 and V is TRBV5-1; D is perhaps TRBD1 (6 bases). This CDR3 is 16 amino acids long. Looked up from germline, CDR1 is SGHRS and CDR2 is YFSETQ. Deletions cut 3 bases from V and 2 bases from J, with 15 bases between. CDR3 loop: CASSSWTDNAYNEQFF. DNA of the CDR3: TGCGCCAGCAGCTCCTGGACAGATAATGCCTACAATGAGCAGTTCTTC.

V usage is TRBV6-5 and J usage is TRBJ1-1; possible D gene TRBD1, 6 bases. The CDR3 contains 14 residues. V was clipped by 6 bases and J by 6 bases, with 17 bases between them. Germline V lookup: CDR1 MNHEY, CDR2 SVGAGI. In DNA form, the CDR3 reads TGTGCCAGCAGGAGAGGGGGTGGGGCCCCTGAAGCTTTCTTT. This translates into CASRRGGGAPEAFF.

This CDR3 is CASSFRGRNEQFF. CDR3 bases: TGCGCCAGCAGCTTCAGGGGGCGCAATGAGCAGTTCTTC. V usage is TRBV5-1 and J usage is TRBJ2-1, with TRBD1 matching 8 bases. CDR3 length equals 13 residues. With V trimmed by 2 bases and J by 6 bases, 1 base remained unmatched. CDR1 SGHRS and CDR2 YFSETQ come from the germline V gene.

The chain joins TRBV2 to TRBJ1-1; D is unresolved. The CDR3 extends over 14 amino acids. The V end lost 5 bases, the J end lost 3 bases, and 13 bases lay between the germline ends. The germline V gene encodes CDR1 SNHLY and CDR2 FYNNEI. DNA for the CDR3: TGTGCCAGCAGTTTCAGGCCAAGAGACACTGAAGCTTTCTTT. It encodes CASSFRPRDTEAFF.

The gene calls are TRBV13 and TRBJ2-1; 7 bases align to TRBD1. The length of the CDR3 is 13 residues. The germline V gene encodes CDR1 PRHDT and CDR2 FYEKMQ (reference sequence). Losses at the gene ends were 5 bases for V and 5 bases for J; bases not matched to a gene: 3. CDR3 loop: CASSLGQHNEQFF. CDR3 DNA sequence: TGTGCCAGCAGCCTGGGACAGCACAATGAGCAGTTCTTC.

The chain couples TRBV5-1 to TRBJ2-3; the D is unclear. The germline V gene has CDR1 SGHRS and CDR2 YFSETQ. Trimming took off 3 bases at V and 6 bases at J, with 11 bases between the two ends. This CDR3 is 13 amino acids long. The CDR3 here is CASSSEWSDTQYF. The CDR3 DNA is TGCGCCAGCAGCTCCGAATGGAGCGATACGCAGTATTTT.

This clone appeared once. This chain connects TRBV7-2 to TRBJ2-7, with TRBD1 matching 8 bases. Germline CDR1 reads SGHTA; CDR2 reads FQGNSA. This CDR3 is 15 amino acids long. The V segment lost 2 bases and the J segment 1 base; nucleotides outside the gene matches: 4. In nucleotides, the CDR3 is TGTGCCAGCAGCTTAACGACAGGGGTTTCCTACGAGCAGTACTTC. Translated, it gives CASSLTTGVSYEQYF.

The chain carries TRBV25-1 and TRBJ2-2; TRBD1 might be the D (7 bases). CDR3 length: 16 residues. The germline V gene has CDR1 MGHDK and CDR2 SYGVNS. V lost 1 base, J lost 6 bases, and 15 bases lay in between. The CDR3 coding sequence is TGTGCCAGCAGTGAATTACGACAGGGAGGACCCGGGGAGCTGTTTTTT. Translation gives CASSELRQGGPGELFF.